This T cell receptor beta chain originates from a study of spatial heterogeneity in lung cancer. About the study: Alpha-chain sequences were consistently detected in smaller numbers than beta-chain sequences. There were, on average, more than 9.5 raw-read appearances for each unique TCR and UMI combination.

V was cut by 6 bases and J by 2 bases, with 8 bases left in between. There are 12 residues in the CDR3. CDR1 MNHEY and CDR2 SVGEGT come from the germline V gene. Noted time point: sample taken at primary tumor resection. Whole RNA was taken from tumor, nontumor lung or frozen PBMC; it was then sequenced unsorted. Samples were donated by 72 untreated early-stage non-small cell lung cancer patients. TCRdb recomputed calls from the 5' RACE reads with MiXCR, one row per CDR3 protein. The repertoire holds more than 10,000 distinct CDR3 sequences, with roughly 6% as singletons. The receptor was isolated from a male donor with early-stage non-small cell lung cancer. V gene TRBV6-2 or TRBV6-3 combines with J gene TRBJ2-7; D gene ambiguous. Sequenced material: PBMCs, taken at surgery. The CDR3 DNA sequence: TGTGCCAGCAGCAGAGAGGCCTACGAGCAGTACTTC. This encodes CASSREAYEQYF.